These T cell receptor beta chains were read from a single sample in a study of OX40 agonist ivuxolimab in advanced cancers. Sequencing was performed with immunoSEQ multiplex PCR; in TCRdb, only in-frame clones are kept and a portion is missing. This sample has tens of thousands of clones, with roughly nine tenths found just once. The material sequenced was CD4+ or CD8+ T cells sorted from blood, taken in a trial of the OX40 agonist ivuxolimab. The origin of the receptors is an adult with an advanced solid tumor such as melanoma, head and neck, liver or kidney cancer. Each CDR3 is given with its conserved first and last residue. Each record gives: clone size, J gene, D gene, V gene, CDR3 protein, CDR3 DNA. A D gene is named only where the DNA matches it firmly. Not every row has a clone size; where given, it reads once, few, many or a size class.

>-|TRBJ1-4|-|TRBV14
CASSQGGGHNEKLFF
TGTGCCAGCAGCCAAGGGGGTGGCCATAATGAAAAACTGTTTTTT
>-|TRBJ1-6|-|TRBV25-1
CASSGPGRRVDSPLHF
TGTGCCAGCAGTGGCCCGGGACGCAGGGTTGATTCACCCCTCCACTTT
>-|TRBJ1-6|-|TRBV6-1
CASSEMVGKSPLHF
TGTGCCAGCAGTGAAATGGTTGGAAAATCACCCCTCCACTTT
>-|TRBJ1-2|-|TRBV28
CASDTAQVGHGYTF
TGTGCCAGCGACACCGCACAGGTGGGGCATGGCTACACCTTC
>once|TRBJ2-4|-|TRBV28
CASSPAGGGVQNIQYF
TGTGCCAGCAGCCCAGCAGGAGGGGGGGTCCAAAACATTCAGTACTTC
>-|TRBJ1-1|-|TRBV5-8
CASPHRGTVNTEAFF
TGTGCCAGCCCCCATAGGGGGACCGTGAACACTGAAGCTTTCTTT
>-|TRBJ2-1|TRBD2|TRBV30
CAWRASGVYNEQFF
TGTGCCTGGAGGGCTAGCGGGGTTTACAATGAGCAGTTCTTC
>-|TRBJ1-2|-|TRBV29-1
CSATDRDRNYGYTF
TGCAGCGCCACGGATCGGGATCGAAACTATGGCTACACCTTC
>-|TRBJ1-2|-|TRBV2
CASSPGTVGRDGYTF
TGTGCCAGCAGTCCAGGGACGGTGGGGAGAGATGGCTACACCTTC
>-|TRBJ1-3|-|TRBV6-6
CASSYAGAGNTIYF
TGTGCCAGCAGTTACGCCGGGGCTGGAAACACCATATATTTT
>-|TRBJ2-2|-|TRBV28
CASSLASRNTGELFF
TGTGCCAGCAGCTTGGCTAGCAGGAACACCGGGGAGCTGTTTTTT
>-|TRBJ1-2|TRBD1|TRBV10-3
CAIRGQEGYGYTF
TGTGCCATCAGGGGACAGGAGGGCTATGGCTACACCTTC
>-|TRBJ2-1|TRBD1|TRBV25-1
CASRDRAPNNEQFF
TGTGCCAGCAGAGACAGGGCTCCAAACAATGAGCAGTTCTTC
>-|TRBJ2-5|-|TRBV18
CASSPQDSRGLGQTQYF
TGTGCCAGCTCACCACAAGACAGCAGGGGACTTGGTCAGACCCAGTACTTC
>once|TRBJ2-5|-|TRBV25-1
CASSDGRGGLGTQYF
TGTGCCAGCAGTGATGGACGCGGCGGGCTCGGGACCCAGTACTTC